This TCR beta chain was captured by sequencing in a study of cytomegalovirus exposure and HLA in healthy donors (dated by TCRdb to 2017 to 2019). Describing the broader study: According to a later analysis, the approximately 120 validation repertoires were produced on the same platform as the roughly 600 repertoires of the first cohort. A separate validation cohort of about 110 different subjects was used in addition to the 666-subject first cohort. The study aimed to test whether signatures of past pathogen exposure could be identified by cataloging public T cell receptors. The study combined high-throughput TCR immunosequencing, statistical association of individual TCRs with disease status, and machine learning to predict cytomegalovirus infection status. Broader findings and caveats from the paper: The classifier was reported to diagnose cytomegalovirus status with high specificity and sensitivity in both the original cohort and the validation cohort. A few of the identified cytomegalovirus-associated TCR beta chains were confirmed in vitro to be specific for cytomegalovirus antigens. The study gave a list of some 150 TCR beta chains associated with cytomegalovirus. Across donors, most TCR sequences were observed very rarely, whereas some public TCRs were present in many individuals. According to the authors, the approach could potentially be generalized to other disease states and immunological phenotypes. All 130 or so repertoires were used to score co-occurrence in the validation cohort in a later analysis, because that analysis had no HLA typing for the cohort. Of the cluster scores, around 95% were above 0 in a later analysis, which found that TCRs clustered in the first cohort also tended to co-occur in the 120 validation repertoires.

As concerns this clone: There is no known antigen for this receptor. Base qualities are not recorded, but no much larger clone differs from it by a single base.

Receptor libraries were prepared by the immunoSEQ multiplex PCR assay. The authors' pipeline ran thus. A statistical classification framework was built to diagnose cytomegalovirus status from the catalog of TCR beta chain sequences. TCRdb took this table from immuneACCESS and kept in-frame rearrangements with V and J called. Such tables lack part of the clones; where checked against another copy, unresolved V genes explain under half of the gap, and the rest is unexplained. V and J calls and clone size are those listed in that table; D and trimming were worked out from the DNA. For this sample the table gives about 130,000 clones, of which 88% were detected only once. About 1.5% of the sample is held by the ten biggest clonotypes. The CDR3 goes from the cysteine to the phenylalanine over 19 residues. Just CDR3 DNA is preserved here, 57 bases in frame from base 1. Sequences MNHNS (CDR1) and SASEGT (CDR2) are obtained from the germline V gene. The V and J ends are trimmed by 3 bases and 2 bases, leaving 24 bases between them.

Donors formed part of the validation cohort, which comprised 120 subjects and was distinct from the first cohort of 666 subjects. The sequence was collected from a young man in good health and CMV-seronegative. The sequence is built from TRBV6-1 and TRBJ2-3; the D gene is perhaps TRBD1, on 5 matching bases. Sequences were obtained from PBMCs. The DNA sequence follows: TGTGCCAGCAGTGACGCTAGACAGCTCACAACCCGCTACACAGATACGCAGTATTTT. Its translation is CASSDARQLTTRYTDTQYF.